Listed here are 7 T cell receptor beta chains from one sample, sequenced in a study of T-cell memory formation after mild COVID-19. Each CDR3 protein gets one entry after TCRdb re-called the 5' RACE reads with MiXCR. This table has 200,000 to 300,000 distinct CDR3 sequences, approximately 15% appearing once. The source material was PBMCs or a T cell subset sorted from them (not recorded which). The source of these receptors is an adult woman who had mild COVID-19 (a few samples of this study predate the infection). Cell type and time point are not known.

The chain links TRBV20-1 to TRBJ1-1, with 9 bases aligning to TRBD1. This CDR3 region has 14 residues. The germline V gene has CDR1 DFQATT and CDR2 SNEGSKA (reference sequence). The trim removed 6 bases at V and 0 bases at J, leaving 5 bases unmatched. DNA of the CDR3: TGCAGTGCCCCAACAGGGGGCTTGAACACTGAAGCTTTCTTT. It encodes CSAPTGGLNTEAFF.

The chain recombines TRBV2 with TRBJ2-2; 11 bases line up with TRBD2. This CDR3 is built from 14 residues. Looked up from germline, CDR1 is SNHLY and CDR2 is FYNNEI. The junction had 2 bases not matched to a gene; V was cut back by 5 bases and J by 6 bases. CDR3 nucleotide sequence: TGTGCCAGCAGTCTTAGCGGGGGGGCCGGGGAGCTGTTTTTT. It encodes CASSLSGGAGELFF.

The genes are TRBV5-1 and TRBJ1-2, with D perhaps TRBD1 (6 bases). Trimming took 4 bases from V and 4 from J, leaving 8 bases between them. CDR3 length: 12 residues. Germline V gives CDR1 SGHRS, CDR2 YFSETQ. CDR3 protein: CASSQDSYGYTF. The CDR3 nucleotides read TGCGCCAGCAGCCAGGACAGCTATGGCTACACCTTC.

The chain uses TRBV5-1 and TRBJ1-5, with D perhaps matching TRBD1 (5 bases). The V end lost 0 bases, the J end lost 3 bases, and 10 bases lay between the germline ends. Germline lookup yields CDR1 SGHRS and CDR2 YFSETQ. The CDR3 spans 15 residues. The DNA for the CDR3 is TGCGCCAGCAGCTTGGGGGACGGATACAATCAGCCCCAGCATTTT. Translation gives CASSLGDGYNQPQHF.

This clonotype was seen only a few times. The gene calls are TRBV6-2 or TRBV6-3 and TRBJ2-3; 9 nucleotides line up with TRBD1. Trimming took 7 bases from V and 4 from J; bases not matched to a gene: 15. Germline CDR1 MNHEY, CDR2 SVGEGT. This CDR3 spans 17 amino acids. The CDR3 DNA reads TGTGCCAGCATCGGAACGGACAGGGGAGGAACCGCAGATACGCAGTATTTT. Translation gives CASIGTDRGGTADTQYF.

The chain carries TRBV7-3 and TRBJ1-2; D possibly corresponds to TRBD1 (6 bases). From germline, CDR1 is SGHTA and CDR2 FQGTGA. Trimming pared 5 bases from V and 4 bases from J, leaving 17 bases between. The CDR3 consists of 15 residues. The CDR3: CASSPSPGAIYGYTF. CDR3 nucleotides: TGTGCCAGCAGCCCGTCCCCAGGGGCTATCTATGGCTACACCTTC.

The chain employs TRBV7-2 and TRBJ1-2; TRBD1 matches at 7 bases. CDR1 and CDR2 (germline): SGHTA, FQGNSA. V shed 5 bases, J shed 4 bases, and the junction held 7 bases outside the gene matches. This CDR3 region has 14 residues. As DNA, the CDR3 is TGTGCCAGCAGCCCCGGGACAGCGAGCTATGGCTACACCTTC. Translation gives CASSPGTASYGYTF.